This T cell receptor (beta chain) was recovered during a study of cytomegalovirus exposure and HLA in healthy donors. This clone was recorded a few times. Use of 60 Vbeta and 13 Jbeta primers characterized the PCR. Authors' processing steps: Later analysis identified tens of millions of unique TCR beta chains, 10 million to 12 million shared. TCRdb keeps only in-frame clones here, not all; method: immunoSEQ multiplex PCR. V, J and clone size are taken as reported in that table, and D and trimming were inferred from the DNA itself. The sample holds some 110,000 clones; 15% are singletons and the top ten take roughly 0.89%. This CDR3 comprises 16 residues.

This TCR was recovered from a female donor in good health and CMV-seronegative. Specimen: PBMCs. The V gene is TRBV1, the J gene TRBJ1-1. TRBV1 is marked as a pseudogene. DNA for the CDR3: TGCACCAGCAGCCAAGATAAAGCCTCCGAGGGTACTGAAGCTTTCTTT. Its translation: CTSSQDKASEGTEAFF.